Listed below are T cell receptor beta chains from one sample, sequenced in a study of blood T cells in healthy people across ages. TCRdb passed the 5' RACE reads through MiXCR, listing each CDR3 protein once. The table has about 780,000 distinct CDR3 sequences, about half seen once. Specimen: blood. The receptor source for this set is a man aged 80 or over in good health. Both conserved end residues are part of each CDR3. The D gene is left open where the match is weak. The size entry is marked missing in some rows and otherwise reads once, few, many or a size class.

v_call: TRBV20-1; d_call: TRBD2; clone_size: few; j_call: TRBJ2-7; cdr3_nt: TGCAGTGCTATGCGGGAGTATTCCTACGAGCAGTACTTC; cdr3_aa: CSAMREYSYEQYF
v_call: TRBV30; d_call: -; clone_size: -; j_call: TRBJ1-2; cdr3_nt: TGTGCCTGGAGTTTTGCCGGCTATGGCTACACCTTC; cdr3_aa: CAWSFAGYGYTF
v_call: TRBV7-9; d_call: TRBD2; clone_size: -; j_call: TRBJ2-1; cdr3_nt: TGTGCCAGCAGCTTATCTCTAGCGGACTCCTACAATGAGCAGTTCTTC; cdr3_aa: CASSLSLADSYNEQFF
v_call: TRBV5-1; d_call: -; clone_size: -; j_call: TRBJ2-7; cdr3_nt: TGCGCCAGCAGCCTACTGCAGGGCTCCCTGGGCGAGCAGTACTTC; cdr3_aa: CASSLLQGSLGEQYF
v_call: TRBV29-1; d_call: -; clone_size: -; j_call: TRBJ1-1; cdr3_nt: TGCAGCGTAGCCCAGTTGGGGAACACTGAAGCTTTCTTT; cdr3_aa: CSVAQLGNTEAFF
v_call: TRBV6-2/TRBV6-3; d_call: TRBD1; clone_size: few; j_call: TRBJ1-5; cdr3_nt: TGTGCCAGCAGTCGGGACAGGCGGAATCAGCCCCAGCATTTT; cdr3_aa: CASSRDRRNQPQHF
v_call: TRBV12-3/TRBV12-4; d_call: TRBD1; clone_size: -; j_call: TRBJ2-7; cdr3_nt: TGTGCCAGCAGCCCCGGGACAGGGGATTTCTACGAGCAGTACTTC; cdr3_aa: CASSPGTGDFYEQYF
v_call: TRBV5-1; d_call: -; clone_size: -; j_call: TRBJ1-1; cdr3_nt: TGCGCCAGCAGCTCCATAGTGGGGCCCGGCACTGAAGCTTTCTTT; cdr3_aa: CASSSIVGPGTEAFF
v_call: TRBV24-1; d_call: -; clone_size: few; j_call: TRBJ2-1; cdr3_nt: TGTGCCACCAGTTCGCAGCCTGGACTTTCCCGTCTCTACAATGAGCAGTTCTTC; cdr3_aa: CATSSQPGLSRLYNEQFF
v_call: TRBV4-3; d_call: TRBD2; clone_size: -; j_call: TRBJ2-1; cdr3_nt: TGCGCCAGCAGCCAAGAACTAGCGGCTTCCTACAATGAGCAGTTCTTC; cdr3_aa: CASSQELAASYNEQFF
v_call: TRBV7-6; d_call: TRBD1; clone_size: once; j_call: TRBJ1-6; cdr3_nt: TGTGCCAGCAGCAAGGGGGCAGGGGGGGATAATTCACCCCTCCACTTT; cdr3_aa: CASSKGAGGDNSPLHF
v_call: TRBV28; d_call: -; clone_size: -; j_call: TRBJ2-1; cdr3_nt: TGTGCCAGCAGTTCAGGGGACTGGCAGTTCTTC; cdr3_aa: CASSSGDWQFF
v_call: TRBV5-4; d_call: -; clone_size: -; j_call: TRBJ2-5; cdr3_nt: TGTGCCACCAAGAGACAGTCCAAAGAGACCCAGTACTTC; cdr3_aa: CATKRQSKETQYF
v_call: TRBV7-7; d_call: -; clone_size: few; j_call: TRBJ2-1; cdr3_nt: TGTGCCAGCAGCTTAGGGAACCTCGATAATGAGCAGTTCTTC; cdr3_aa: CASSLGNLDNEQFF
v_call: TRBV27; d_call: TRBD2; clone_size: -; j_call: TRBJ2-5; cdr3_nt: TGTGCCAGCAGCGGTGGGACTAGCGGGACACGGACCCAGTACTTC; cdr3_aa: CASSGGTSGTRTQYF
v_call: TRBV5-1; d_call: TRBD1; clone_size: -; j_call: TRBJ1-4; cdr3_nt: TGCGCCAGCAGCCAGGGGGGATCAACTAATGAAAAACTGTTTTTT; cdr3_aa: CASSQGGSTNEKLFF
v_call: TRBV18; d_call: -; clone_size: -; j_call: TRBJ1-6; cdr3_nt: TGTGCCAGCTCACCTCACGCAGAGGTTTCTTCACCCCTCCACTTT; cdr3_aa: CASSPHAEVSSPLHF
v_call: TRBV30; d_call: TRBD1; clone_size: -; j_call: TRBJ1-1; cdr3_nt: TGTGCCTGGAGGAGGGACAGAAGGAACACTGAAGCTTTCTTT; cdr3_aa: CAWRRDRRNTEAFF
v_call: TRBV7-3; d_call: TRBD2; clone_size: few; j_call: TRBJ2-1; cdr3_nt: TGTGCCAGCAGCCCCAGTGGACTAGGGGTCGATGAGCAGTTCTTC; cdr3_aa: CASSPSGLGVDEQFF
v_call: TRBV6-1; d_call: -; clone_size: few; j_call: TRBJ2-7; cdr3_nt: TGTGCCAGCAGTGAAGCGCTGGGGGGTTCCTACGAGCAGTACTTC; cdr3_aa: CASSEALGGSYEQYF
v_call: TRBV5-1; d_call: TRBD2; clone_size: -; j_call: TRBJ2-7; cdr3_nt: TGCGCCAGCAGCCTAGGACTAGCGGGGCTTACCTACGAGCAGTACTTC; cdr3_aa: CASSLGLAGLTYEQYF
v_call: TRBV15; d_call: TRBD1; clone_size: -; j_call: TRBJ1-5; cdr3_nt: TGTGCCACCAGCACCACAGGGGGACTTGGTCAGCCCCAGCATTTT; cdr3_aa: CATSTTGGLGQPQHF
v_call: TRBV6-6; d_call: -; clone_size: -; j_call: TRBJ2-7; cdr3_nt: TGTGCCAGCATAAACAGAGATTACGAGCAGTACTTC; cdr3_aa: CASINRDYEQYF
v_call: TRBV3-1; d_call: -; clone_size: few; j_call: TRBJ2-1; cdr3_nt: TGTGCCAGCAGCGTCGGGTCCTTGGAGCAGTTCTTC; cdr3_aa: CASSVGSLEQFF
v_call: TRBV6-6; d_call: TRBD1; clone_size: once; j_call: TRBJ2-7; cdr3_nt: TGTGCCAGCAGTCTGGCACAGGGGTCGAGCGAGCAGTACTTC; cdr3_aa: CASSLAQGSSEQYF
v_call: TRBV7-2; d_call: -; clone_size: once; j_call: TRBJ1-5; cdr3_nt: TGTGCCAGCAGCCCGGGACGGATCTATCAGCCCCAGCATTTT; cdr3_aa: CASSPGRIYQPQHF
v_call: TRBV12-3/TRBV12-4; d_call: -; clone_size: -; j_call: TRBJ2-3; cdr3_nt: TGTGCCAGCAGTTTGACTAGAGGTTACAGAGCAGATACGCAGTATTTT; cdr3_aa: CASSLTRGYRADTQYF
v_call: TRBV24-1; d_call: TRBD1; clone_size: many; j_call: TRBJ2-1; cdr3_nt: TGTGCCACCAGCCGGGACAGACTCAATGAGCAGTTCTTC; cdr3_aa: CATSRDRLNEQFF
v_call: TRBV7-3; d_call: -; clone_size: few; j_call: TRBJ1-1; cdr3_nt: TGTGCCAGCAGCTTAGACTCTGGGACTGAAGCTTTCTTT; cdr3_aa: CASSLDSGTEAFF
v_call: TRBV7-2; d_call: -; clone_size: -; j_call: TRBJ2-7; cdr3_nt: TGTGCCAGCAGCTTATATACGGGACGGGCCTACGAGCAGTACTTC; cdr3_aa: CASSLYTGRAYEQYF
v_call: TRBV7-2; d_call: TRBD2; clone_size: many; j_call: TRBJ2-3; cdr3_nt: TGTGCCAGCAGCTTAGGGCGGCGCGGGGGGAGACATACGCAGTATTTT; cdr3_aa: CASSLGRRGGRHTQYF
v_call: TRBV9; d_call: -; clone_size: -; j_call: TRBJ1-5; cdr3_nt: TGTGCCAGCAGCGCTACTACAGGGAACCAGCCCCAGCATTTT; cdr3_aa: CASSATTGNQPQHF
v_call: TRBV13; d_call: TRBD1; clone_size: -; j_call: TRBJ2-7; cdr3_nt: TGTGCCAGCAGCTTAGAAGAGGGGGCCTCGGTCAACGAGCAGTACTTC; cdr3_aa: CASSLEEGASVNEQYF
v_call: TRBV6-5; d_call: TRBD2; clone_size: -; j_call: TRBJ2-2; cdr3_nt: TGTGCCAGCATGACACTCGAGCGGGGGAGCACCGGGGAGCTGTTTTTT; cdr3_aa: CASMTLERGSTGELFF
v_call: TRBV9; d_call: -; clone_size: -; j_call: TRBJ2-7; cdr3_nt: TGTGCCAGCAGCCCCTACAGGGCTTCGGGCGAGCAGTACTTC; cdr3_aa: CASSPYRASGEQYF
v_call: TRBV6-4; d_call: -; clone_size: -; j_call: TRBJ2-1; cdr3_nt: TGTGCCAGCAGTGACTCGGCAGACTACAATGAGCAGTTCTTC; cdr3_aa: CASSDSADYNEQFF
v_call: TRBV20-1; d_call: TRBD2; clone_size: -; j_call: TRBJ2-5; cdr3_nt: TGCAGTGCTAGAGTTCCTAGCGGGGGGTTGGCCCAAGAGACCCAGTACTTC; cdr3_aa: CSARVPSGGLAQETQYF
v_call: TRBV20-1; d_call: TRBD1; clone_size: few; j_call: TRBJ2-1; cdr3_nt: TGCAGTGCTCGCCTATTACTTCGGGACAGGGTCTACAATGAGCAGTTCTTC; cdr3_aa: CSARLLLRDRVYNEQFF
v_call: TRBV4-3; d_call: -; clone_size: -; j_call: TRBJ1-1; cdr3_nt: TGCGCCAGCAGCCAAGACCCCGGGCTATTGAACACTGAAGCTTTCTTT; cdr3_aa: CASSQDPGLLNTEAFF
v_call: TRBV11-2; d_call: -; clone_size: many; j_call: TRBJ2-5; cdr3_nt: TGTGCCAGCAGCTTAGAAAGGCGGGAGACCCAGTACTTC; cdr3_aa: CASSLERRETQYF
v_call: TRBV7-2; d_call: TRBD1; clone_size: many; j_call: TRBJ2-7; cdr3_nt: TGTGCCAGCAGCTCCACGGGACAGTCCTACGAGCAGTACTTC; cdr3_aa: CASSSTGQSYEQYF
v_call: TRBV12-3/TRBV12-4; d_call: -; clone_size: -; j_call: TRBJ2-2; cdr3_nt: TGTGCCAGCAGTTTTCAACAGGGCACCGGGGAGCTGTTTTTT; cdr3_aa: CASSFQQGTGELFF
v_call: TRBV28; d_call: TRBD2; clone_size: few; j_call: TRBJ2-5; cdr3_nt: TGTGCCAGCAGTTCAAATAGCGGGAGGGAGACCCAGTACTTC; cdr3_aa: CASSSNSGRETQYF
v_call: TRBV28; d_call: TRBD2; clone_size: -; j_call: TRBJ2-1; cdr3_nt: TGTGCCAGCACCGACTCCGGGACTAATGTTGAGCAGTTCTTC; cdr3_aa: CASTDSGTNVEQFF
v_call: TRBV12-3/TRBV12-4; d_call: -; clone_size: -; j_call: TRBJ2-5; cdr3_nt: TGTGCCAGCAGTTTAAAAGCCGCGGGGGAGACCCAGTACTTC; cdr3_aa: CASSLKAAGETQYF
v_call: TRBV7-2; d_call: -; clone_size: few; j_call: TRBJ2-2; cdr3_nt: TGTGCCAGCAGCCAAAGATCTTCCTACTCCACCGGGGAGCTGTTTTTT; cdr3_aa: CASSQRSSYSTGELFF
v_call: TRBV10-3; d_call: -; clone_size: many; j_call: TRBJ2-3; cdr3_nt: TGTGCCGCACGTTCGGGGGCGGCAGATACGCAGTATTTT; cdr3_aa: CAARSGAADTQYF
v_call: TRBV2; d_call: -; clone_size: -; j_call: TRBJ2-1; cdr3_nt: TGTGCCAGCAGTGAGGTTTCCTACAATGAGCAGTTCTTC; cdr3_aa: CASSEVSYNEQFF
v_call: TRBV20-1; d_call: -; clone_size: -; j_call: TRBJ2-3; cdr3_nt: TGCAGTGCTGAAGTCCGAGACCGAACTACAGATACGCAGTATTTT; cdr3_aa: CSAEVRDRTTDTQYF
v_call: TRBV29-1; d_call: -; clone_size: few; j_call: TRBJ2-2; cdr3_nt: TGCAGCGTAGCAGTGGGAGGCGACGGGGAGCTGTTTTTT; cdr3_aa: CSVAVGGDGELFF
v_call: TRBV6-2/TRBV6-3; d_call: -; clone_size: -; j_call: TRBJ2-1; cdr3_nt: TGTGCTACGTCCAGGGCGGGAACCGGGGCCTACAATGAGCGGTTCTTC; cdr3_aa: CATSRAGTGAYNERFF
v_call: TRBV28; d_call: -; clone_size: -; j_call: TRBJ1-6; cdr3_nt: TGTGCCAGCAGCCCTGTTCGGACACGGGTTTCACCCCTCCACTTT; cdr3_aa: CASSPVRTRVSPLHF
v_call: TRBV3-1; d_call: -; clone_size: -; j_call: TRBJ1-1; cdr3_nt: TGTGCCAGCAGCCAAACTGTCAGTTCGAACACTGAAGCTTTCTTT; cdr3_aa: CASSQTVSSNTEAFF
v_call: TRBV6-2/TRBV6-3; d_call: -; clone_size: -; j_call: TRBJ2-7; cdr3_nt: TGTGCCAGCAAAGGCGGAAACTACGAGCAGTACTTC; cdr3_aa: CASKGGNYEQYF
v_call: TRBV4-3; d_call: -; clone_size: -; j_call: TRBJ1-2; cdr3_nt: TGCGCCAGCAGTGAGGGCCCTGGCAGGGGCACTTCTAACTATGGCTACACCTTC; cdr3_aa: CASSEGPGRGTSNYGYTF
v_call: TRBV7-8; d_call: -; clone_size: -; j_call: TRBJ2-3; cdr3_nt: TGTGCCAGCAGCTTAGCCGCCGCCGGGGGAGATACGCAGTATTTT; cdr3_aa: CASSLAAAGGDTQYF
v_call: TRBV6-2/TRBV6-3; d_call: -; clone_size: -; j_call: TRBJ1-1; cdr3_nt: TGTGCCAGCAGTTACCTGGCGGGGGGAGCTGAAGCTTTCTTT; cdr3_aa: CASSYLAGGAEAFF
v_call: TRBV12-3/TRBV12-4; d_call: -; clone_size: -; j_call: TRBJ1-6; cdr3_nt: TGTGCCAGCAGTCCCGGGACAAGGGTTTCACCCCTCCACTTT; cdr3_aa: CASSPGTRVSPLHF